Here is one T cell receptor (beta chain) with its context. The data were taken from a study of control samples from healthy donors and cancer patients. Germline CDR1 is DFQATT and CDR2 is SNEGSKA (reference sequence). Trimming stripped 5 bases from V and 6 bases from J, with 7 bases between. The CDR3 is 11 amino acids. The assay was immunoSEQ multiplex PCR, and TCRdb's table has in-frame clones only and misses some. Found here are some 28,000 clones, just under 90% of them singletons; the top ten hold roughly 1.5%. Sequencing used PBMCs. V gene TRBV20-1 combines with J gene TRBJ1-4; unclear D gene. This clonotype was obtained from a woman aged 40 to 50 with lung cancer. The CDR3 loop is CSAERDEKLFF. For the CDR3, the DNA is TGCAGTGCTGAGAGGGATGAAAAACTGTTTTTT.